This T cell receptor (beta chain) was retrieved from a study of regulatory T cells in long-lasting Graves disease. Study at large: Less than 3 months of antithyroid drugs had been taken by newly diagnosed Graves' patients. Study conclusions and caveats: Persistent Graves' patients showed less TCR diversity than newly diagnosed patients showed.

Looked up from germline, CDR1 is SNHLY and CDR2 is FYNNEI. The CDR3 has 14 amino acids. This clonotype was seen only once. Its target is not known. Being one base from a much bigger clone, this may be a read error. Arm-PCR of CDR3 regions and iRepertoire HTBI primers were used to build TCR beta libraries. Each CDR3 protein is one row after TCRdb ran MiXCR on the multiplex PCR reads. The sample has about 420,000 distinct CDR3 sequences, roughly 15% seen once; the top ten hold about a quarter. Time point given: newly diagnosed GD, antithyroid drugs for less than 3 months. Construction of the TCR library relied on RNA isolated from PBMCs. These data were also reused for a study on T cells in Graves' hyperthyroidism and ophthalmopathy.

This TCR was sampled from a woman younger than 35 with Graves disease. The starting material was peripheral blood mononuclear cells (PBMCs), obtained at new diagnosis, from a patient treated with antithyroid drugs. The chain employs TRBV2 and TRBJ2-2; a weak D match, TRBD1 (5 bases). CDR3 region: CAGSDRVVAGELFF. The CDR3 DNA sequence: TGTGCCGGCAGTGACAGAGTTGTGGCCGGGGAGCTGTTTTTT.